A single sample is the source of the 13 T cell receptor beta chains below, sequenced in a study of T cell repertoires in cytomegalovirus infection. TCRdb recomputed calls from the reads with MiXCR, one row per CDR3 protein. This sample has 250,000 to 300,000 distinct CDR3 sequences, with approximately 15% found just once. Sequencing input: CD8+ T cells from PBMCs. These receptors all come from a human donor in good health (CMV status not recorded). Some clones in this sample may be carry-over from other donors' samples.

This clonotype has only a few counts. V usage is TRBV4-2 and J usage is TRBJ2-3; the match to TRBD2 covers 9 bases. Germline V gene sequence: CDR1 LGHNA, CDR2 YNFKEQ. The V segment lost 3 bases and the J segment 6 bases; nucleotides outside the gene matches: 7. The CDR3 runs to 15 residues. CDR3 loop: CASSQTSGPQDTQYF. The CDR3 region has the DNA TGTGCCAGCAGCCAGACTAGCGGCCCGCAGGATACGCAGTATTTT.

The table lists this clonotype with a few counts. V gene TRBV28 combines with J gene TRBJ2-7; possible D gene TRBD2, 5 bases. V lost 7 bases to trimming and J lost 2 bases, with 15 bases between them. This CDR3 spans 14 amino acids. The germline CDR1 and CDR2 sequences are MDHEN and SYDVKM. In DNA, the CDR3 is TGTGCCAGCACCGAGGCGGGCTTCACCTACGAGCAGTACTTC. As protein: CASTEAGFTYEQYF.

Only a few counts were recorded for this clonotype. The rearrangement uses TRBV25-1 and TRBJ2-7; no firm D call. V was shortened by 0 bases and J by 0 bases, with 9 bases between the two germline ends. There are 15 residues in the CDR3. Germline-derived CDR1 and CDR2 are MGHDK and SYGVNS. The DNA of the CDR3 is TGTGCCAGCAGTGAATATAGTGGAATCTCCTACGAGCAGTACTTC. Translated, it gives CASSEYSGISYEQYF.

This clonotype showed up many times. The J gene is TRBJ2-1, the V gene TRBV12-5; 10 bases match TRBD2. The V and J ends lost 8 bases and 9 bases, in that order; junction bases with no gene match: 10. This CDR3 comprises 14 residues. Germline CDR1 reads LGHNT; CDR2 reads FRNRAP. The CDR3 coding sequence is TGTGCTAGTACAAGCGGGGGGGCCTTGGGTGAGCAGTTCTTC. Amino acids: CASTSGGALGEQFF.

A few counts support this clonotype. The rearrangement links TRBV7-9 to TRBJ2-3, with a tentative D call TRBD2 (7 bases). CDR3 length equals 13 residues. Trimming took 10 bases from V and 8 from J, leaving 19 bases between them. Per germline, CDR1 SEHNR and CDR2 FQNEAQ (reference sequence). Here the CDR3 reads CATGAGAGGTQYF. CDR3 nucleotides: TGTGCCACGGGTGCGGGGGCCGGAGGTACGCAGTATTTT.

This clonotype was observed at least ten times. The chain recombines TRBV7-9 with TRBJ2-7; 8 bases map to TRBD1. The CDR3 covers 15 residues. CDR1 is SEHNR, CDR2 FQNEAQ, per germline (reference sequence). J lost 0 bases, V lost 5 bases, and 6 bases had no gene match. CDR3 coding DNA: TGTGCCAGCAGCCCCCGGGACAGGAGCTCCTACGAGCAGTACTTC. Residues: CASSPRDRSSYEQYF.

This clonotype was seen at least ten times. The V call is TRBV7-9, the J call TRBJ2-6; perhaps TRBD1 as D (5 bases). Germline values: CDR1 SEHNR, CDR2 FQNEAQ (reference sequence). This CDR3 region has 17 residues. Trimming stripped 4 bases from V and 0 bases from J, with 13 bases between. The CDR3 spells CASSSDLDTSGANVLTF. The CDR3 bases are TGTGCCAGCAGCTCCGACTTGGACACCTCTGGGGCCAACGTCCTGACTTTC.

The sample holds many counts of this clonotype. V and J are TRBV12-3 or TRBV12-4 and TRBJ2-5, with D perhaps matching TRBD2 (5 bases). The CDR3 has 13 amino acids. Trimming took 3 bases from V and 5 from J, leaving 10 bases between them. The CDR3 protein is CASSFSIAETQYF. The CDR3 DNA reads TGTGCCAGCAGTTTCTCAATAGCGGAGACCCAGTACTTC.

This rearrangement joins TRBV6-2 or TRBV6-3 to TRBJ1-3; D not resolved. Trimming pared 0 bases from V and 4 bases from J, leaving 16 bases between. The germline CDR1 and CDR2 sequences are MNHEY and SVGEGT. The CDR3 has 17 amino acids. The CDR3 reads CASSYSEPTTPGNTIYF. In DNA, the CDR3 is TGTGCCAGCAGTTACTCGGAGCCAACGACACCCGGAAACACCATATATTTT.

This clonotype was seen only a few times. The CDR3 protein is CASSALAGVQETQYF. CDR3 nucleotide sequence: TGTGCCAGCAGCGCGTTAGCGGGGGTACAAGAGACCCAGTACTTC. The genes are TRBV7-9 and TRBJ2-5, with 9 nucleotides matching TRBD2. The CDR3 is 15 residues long. Germline-derived CDR1 and CDR2 are SEHNR and FQNEAQ (reference sequence). Losses at the gene ends were 5 bases for V and 2 bases for J; bases not matched to a gene: 6.

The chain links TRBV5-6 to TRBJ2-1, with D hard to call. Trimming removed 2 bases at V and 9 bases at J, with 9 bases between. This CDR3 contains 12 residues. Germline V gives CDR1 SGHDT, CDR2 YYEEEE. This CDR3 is CASSFEALEQFF. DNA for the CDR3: TGTGCCAGCAGCTTCGAGGCTCTTGAGCAGTTCTTC. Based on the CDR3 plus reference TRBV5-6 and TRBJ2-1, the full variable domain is DAGVTQSPTHLIKTRGQQVTLRCSPKSGHDTVSWYQQALGQGPQFIFQYYEEEERQRGNFPDRFSGHQFPNYSSELNVNALLLGDSALYLCASSFEALEQFFGPGTRLTVL.

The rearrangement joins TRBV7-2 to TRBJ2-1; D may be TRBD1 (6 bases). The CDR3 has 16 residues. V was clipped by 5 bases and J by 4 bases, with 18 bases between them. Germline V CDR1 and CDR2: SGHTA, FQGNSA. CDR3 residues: CASSDSQGQLYNEQFF. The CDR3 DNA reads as TGTGCCAGCAGCGATAGCCAAGGACAGCTATACAATGAGCAGTTCTTC.

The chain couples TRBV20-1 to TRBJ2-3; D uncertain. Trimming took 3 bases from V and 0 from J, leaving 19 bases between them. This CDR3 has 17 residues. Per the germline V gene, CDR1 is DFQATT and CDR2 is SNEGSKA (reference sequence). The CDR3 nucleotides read TGCAGTGCTAGCACGCTACCCCTCCCCGGGAGCACAGATACGCAGTATTTT. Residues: CSASTLPLPGSTDTQYF.